The T cell receptor beta chain described here comes from a study of blood T cells in healthy people across ages. Details on this clonotype: Its target is unknown.

General study results and limits: PBMCs left unsorted prevented a conclusive naive versus antigen-experienced comparison. It was found that TCR beta diversity correlated strongly with the percentage of naive T cells.

The V gene's germline CDR1 is KGHSH and CDR2 LQKENI. V was cut by 6 bases and J by 6 bases, with 9 bases left in between. The CDR3 has 11 amino acids. PCR was performed a second time for about 7 to 12 cycles using a sample-barcoded 5' primer and a J-beta primer mix. TCRdb re-called the 5' RACE reads through MiXCR, storing one row per CDR3 protein. The sample has roughly 830,000 distinct CDR3 sequences; approximately 65% are singletons. Isolating PBMCs gave at least 6 million of these cells per sample. J is TRBJ2-7 and V is TRBV18, with D unclear. The clonotype originates from a man younger than 45 in good health. Sequences were obtained from blood. The CDR3 DNA is TGTGCCAGCTCCGCGAGCACCGAGCAGTACTTC. It encodes CASSASTEQYF.